This passage covers 18 T cell receptor beta chains from one sample sequenced in a study of blood T cell repertoires in COVID-19. The protocol was immunoSEQ multiplex PCR, while the TCRdb copy is restricted to in-frame clones and leaves out a portion. The table records about 180,000 clones, approximately 90% of them present only once. Sequencing was carried out using peripheral blood. These receptors came from a woman aged 25 to 45 with acute or convalescent COVID-19.

The gene calls are TRBV5-1 and TRBJ2-5, with TRBD1 matching 7 bases. V lost 0 bases and J lost 0; bases outside the gene matches: 11. The CDR3 runs 18 residues. Germline V CDR1 and CDR2: SGHRS, YFSETQ. This CDR3 is CASSLGKLTGQYQETQYF. DNA of the CDR3: TGCGCCAGCAGCTTGGGCAAACTGACAGGGCAGTACCAAGAGACCCAGTACTTC.

V gene TRBV7-8 combines with J gene TRBJ2-3; D ambiguous. This CDR3 contains 14 residues. Trimming pared 1 base from V and 6 bases from J, leaving 11 bases between. Germline CDR1 is SGHVS and CDR2 is FQNEAQ. The chain's CDR3 is CASSLESPGDTQYF. CDR3 nucleotides: TGTGCCAGCAGCTTAGAATCTCCCGGGGATACGCAGTATTTT.

The rearrangement joins TRBV7-2 to TRBJ2-1, with D perhaps matching TRBD2 (6 bases). Germline V gene sequence: CDR1 SGHTA, CDR2 FQGNSA. Trimming removed 5 bases at V and 4 bases at J, with 9 bases between. The CDR3 spans 13 residues. The CDR3, as DNA: TGTGCCAGCAGCGTGGCGGGGTACAATGAGCAGTTCTTC. The encoded protein is CASSVAGYNEQFF.

This chain links TRBV10-2 with TRBJ1-1, with D hard to call. Germline-derived CDR1 and CDR2 are WSHSY and SAAADI. V gave up 8 bases and J gave up 1 base, with 11 bases separating them. CDR3 length equals 13 residues. CDR3 sequence: CASFSHPNTEAFF. CDR3 nucleotides: TGCGCCAGCTTTTCACACCCGAACACTGAAGCTTTCTTT.

V usage is TRBV24-1 and J usage is TRBJ2-1; 10 bases are shared with TRBD2. Germline V CDR1 and CDR2: KGHDR, SFDVKD. V was pared by 3 bases and J by 3 bases, with 4 bases of the junction left unmatched. CDR3 length equals 16 residues. For the CDR3, the DNA is TGTGCCACCAGTGATACTAGGACTAGCGGCTACAATGAGCAGTTCTTC. Its translation: CATSDTRTSGYNEQFF.

CDR3 protein: CASRGGQDDSWETQYF. CDR3 sequence (DNA): TGTGCCAGCAGGGGAGGACAGGACGATTCGTGGGAGACCCAGTACTTC. The rearrangement links TRBV25-1 to TRBJ2-5; D is perhaps TRBD1 (7 bases). The germline V gene has CDR1 MGHDK and CDR2 SYGVNS. V gave up 6 bases and J gave up 5 bases, with 22 bases separating them. This CDR3 region has 16 residues.

The chain links TRBV12-5 to TRBJ2-3; no clear D gene. Germline CDR1 reads LGHNT; CDR2 reads FRNRAP. The CDR3 spans 19 residues. The V gene lost 1 base and the J gene lost 4 bases, with 24 bases spanning the gap. CDR3 region: CASGLGVTSTLVGSDTQYF. Here the CDR3 DNA reads TGTGCTAGTGGTTTGGGAGTTACTTCGACCCTGGTGGGCTCAGATACGCAGTATTTT.

This clone showed up just once. The chain joins TRBV10-2 to TRBJ2-3; 11 bases match TRBD2. The germline V gene has CDR1 WSHSY and CDR2 SAAADI. Losses at the gene ends were 4 bases for V and 7 bases for J; bases not matched to a gene: 10. This CDR3 spans 16 amino acids. In DNA, the CDR3 is TGCGCCAGCAGTGGGAACTTAGCGGGAGGGCCATATACGCAGTATTTT. This encodes CASSGNLAGGPYTQYF.

In this sample, this clone turned up a few times. V usage is TRBV30 and J usage is TRBJ2-3; D gene unclear. The CDR3 length is 12 residues. V dropped 0 bases and J dropped 5 bases, with 6 bases sitting between them. Germline V gene sequence: CDR1 GTSNPN, CDR2 SVGIG (reference sequence). CDR3 coding DNA: TGTGCCTGGAGTGTCAGAAGAGATACGCAGTATTTT. It is translated as CAWSVRRDTQYF.

V gene TRBV18 combines with J gene TRBJ2-3; D is undetermined. Germline V gene data show CDR1 as KGHSH and CDR2 as LQKENI. The length of the CDR3 is 11 residues. V lost 6 bases and J 4 bases, leaving 5 bases between the germline ends. The CDR3 DNA is TGTGCCAGCTCCGAGGCAGATACGCAGTATTTT. Encoded protein: CASSEADTQYF. Full variable domain (rest looked up from reference TRBV18 and TRBJ2-3): NAGVMQNPRHLVRRRGQEARLRCSPMKGHSHVYWYRQLPEEGLKFMVYLQKENIIDESGMPKERFSAEFPKEGPSILRIQQVVRGDSAAYFCASSEADTQYFGPGTRLTVL.

This clone was seen a single time. The V call is TRBV5-1, the J call TRBJ2-5, with TRBD2 matching 14 bases. The germline V gene has CDR1 SGHRS and CDR2 YFSETQ. The V segment lost 4 bases and the J segment 5 bases; nucleotides outside the gene matches: 4. CDR3 length equals 15 residues. CDR3 amino acids: CASSRLAGGQETQYF. For the CDR3, the DNA is TGCGCCAGCAGCAGACTAGCGGGAGGGCAGGAGACCCAGTACTTC.

The CDR3 region is CASSKRRAGTDTQYF. CDR3 DNA: TGTGCCAGTAGCAAACGGAGGGCCGGCACAGATACGCAGTATTTT. The chain combines TRBV19 with TRBJ2-3; possibly TRBD2 for D (6 bases). The CDR3 has 15 amino acids. CDR1 is LNHDA, CDR2 SQIVND, per germline (reference sequence). Trimming stripped 6 bases from V and 1 base from J, with 14 bases between.

The genes are TRBV5-1 and TRBJ1-4; the D gene is possibly TRBD1 (5 bases). Trimming removed 5 bases at V and 3 bases at J, with 8 bases between. The CDR3 has 13 residues. CDR1 is SGHRS and CDR2 is YFSETQ in the germline V gene. Here the CDR3 DNA reads TGCGCCAGCAGACAGGATTCTAATGAAAAACTGTTTTTT. This encodes CASRQDSNEKLFF.

CDR3 protein: CASSEILDEQFF. The CDR3 bases are TGTGCCAGCAGTGAAATATTAGATGAGCAGTTCTTC. The J gene is TRBJ2-1, the V gene TRBV6-1; D remains unclear. Trimming pared 2 bases from V and 8 bases from J, leaving 7 bases between. CDR1 and CDR2 from the germline V gene are MNHNS and SASEGT. The CDR3 spans 12 residues.

This clone was detected a few times. This sequence joins TRBV11-3 and TRBJ2-1; D perhaps matches TRBD2 (5 bases). CDR3 length: 14 residues. CDR1 is SGHNT and CDR2 is YENEEA in the germline V gene. Trimming took off 5 bases at V and 2 bases at J, with 10 bases between the two ends. This chain's CDR3 is CASSKEATYNEQFF. CDR3 DNA: TGTGCCAGCAGCAAGGAGGCGACCTACAATGAGCAGTTCTTC.

This chain links TRBV28 with TRBJ2-7; 12 positions match TRBD2. The CDR3 has 13 amino acids. V lost 8 bases and J lost 3; bases outside the gene matches: 2. From germline, CDR1 is MDHEN and CDR2 SYDVKM. DNA of the CDR3: TGTGCCAGCGGACTAGCGGGGATCTACGAGCAGTACTTC. It specifies CASGLAGIYEQYF.

The chain combines TRBV15 with TRBJ1-2; D perhaps matches TRBD1 (5 bases). Germline CDR1 is LNHNV and CDR2 is YYDKDF (reference sequence). The CDR3 covers 13 residues. V shed 0 bases and J shed 5 bases, with 7 bases lying between them. The CDR3 reads CATSRDTGYGYTF. CDR3 bases: TGTGCCACCAGCAGAGATACAGGATATGGCTACACCTTC.

CDR3 region: CASSYSGLVLSEQFF. The CDR3 coding sequence is TGTGCCAGCAGTTATTCGGGACTAGTCTTGTCTGAGCAGTTCTTC. J is TRBJ2-1 and V is TRBV6-5; 8 nucleotides agree with TRBD2. Germline CDR1 is MNHEY and CDR2 is SVGAGI. After removal of 3 bases from V and 9 bases from J, the junction contained 10 bases not matched to a gene. The CDR3 spans 15 residues.